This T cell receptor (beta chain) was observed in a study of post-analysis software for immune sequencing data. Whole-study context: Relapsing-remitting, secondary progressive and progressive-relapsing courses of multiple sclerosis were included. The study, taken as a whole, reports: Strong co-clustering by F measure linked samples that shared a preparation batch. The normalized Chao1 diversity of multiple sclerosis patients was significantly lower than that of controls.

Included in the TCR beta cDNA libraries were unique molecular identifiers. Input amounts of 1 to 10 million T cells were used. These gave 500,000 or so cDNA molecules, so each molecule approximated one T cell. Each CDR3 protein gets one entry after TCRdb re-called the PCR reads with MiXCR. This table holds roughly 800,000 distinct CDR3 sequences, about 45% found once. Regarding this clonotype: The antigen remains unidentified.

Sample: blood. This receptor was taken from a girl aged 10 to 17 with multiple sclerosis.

CDR3 sequence (DNA): TGTGCCAGCAGCTTCGGAGGGAAACCCCAAGAGACCCAGTACTTC. Protein: CASSFGGKPQETQYF. V and J are TRBV11-2 and TRBJ2-5; D is possibly TRBD2 (6 bases). The CDR3 extends over 15 amino acids. Deletions cut 3 bases from V and 1 base from J, with 12 bases between. The V gene's germline CDR1 is SGHAT and CDR2 FQNNGV.